This entry lists 16 T cell receptor beta chains sequenced from one sample in a study of T-cell reconstitution after alpha-beta-depleted transplantation in children (dated by TCRdb to about 2016). Library preparation used PCR. Sequencer: Illumina HiSeq 2500. TCR libraries were prepared with molecular barcoding, using unique molecular identifiers to normalize TCRbeta repertoire quantification. The raw public reads went through TCRdb reprocessing: fastp at Q25, MiXCR clone calling, in-frame beta chains kept. Rows merge per CDR3 protein into single entries with the most common DNA and genes. The sample table contains a few hundred thousand distinct CDR3 sequences; only one count was recorded for more than 20% of them. The ten largest make up under 45% of the sample. The treatment or condition tag for this specimen amounts to: allogeneic hematopoietic cell transplantation with graft depleted of TCRalphabeta T cells and CD19 B cells.

The specimen comprised PBMCs, sampled before TCRalphabeta/CD19-depleted stem cell transplant. Receptors were obtained from a boy in the first two years of life with Wiskott-Aldrich syndrome, due to receive a stem cell transplant.

This clonotype has only a few counts. The chain has TRBV5-1 and TRBJ2-7; D perhaps matches TRBD2 (6 bases). V lost 0 bases to trimming and J lost 2 bases, with 12 bases between them. Looked up from germline, CDR1 is SGHRS and CDR2 is YFSETQ. The CDR3 is 15 amino acids. CDR3 region: CASSLGLAMTYEQYF. CDR3 nucleotides: TGCGCCAGCAGCTTGGGCCTAGCGATGACCTACGAGCAGTACTTC. The full variable domain, with the rest looked up from reference TRBV5-1 and TRBJ2-7, is KAGVTQTPRYLIKTRGQQVTLSCSPISGHRSVSWYQQTPGQGLQFLFEYFSETQRNKGNFPGRFSGRQFSNSRSEMNVSTLELGDSALYLCASSLGLAMTYEQYFGPGTRLTVT.

In the case of this clonotype: The junction and the germline gene differ at one end; a read error may be behind it. The genes are TRBV6-1 and TRBJ2-1, with 9 bases identical to TRBD2. Looked up from germline, CDR1 is MNHNS and CDR2 is SASEGT. The CDR3 consists of 17 residues. CDR3 in amino acids: CAISEAPSGAPGGEQFF. CDR3 sequence (DNA): TGTGCCATCAGTGAAGCCCCTAGCGGGGCTCCGGGGGGTGAGCAGTTCTTC.

This chain links TRBV27 with TRBJ1-2; TRBD1 might be the D (6 bases). Between the trimmed V and J ends, which lost 1 base and 7 bases, there was a span of 13 bases. The CDR3 is made up of 14 amino acids. Per germline, CDR1 MNHEY and CDR2 SMNVEV (reference sequence). CDR3 region: CASSLLGGESGYTF. CDR3 DNA: TGTGCCAGCAGTTTATTGGGGGGCGAGAGTGGCTACACCTTC.

V is TRBV6-1 and J is TRBJ2-5; D may be TRBD2 (6 bases). Between the trimmed V and J ends, which lost 1 base and 4 bases, there was a span of 16 bases. The CDR3 runs 16 residues. The germline gives CDR1 MNHNS, CDR2 SASEGT. This chain's CDR3 is CASSEVGTGVGETQYF. The CDR3 DNA reads TGTGCCAGCAGTGAAGTCGGGACGGGAGTCGGAGAGACCCAGTACTTC.

This chain joins TRBV5-1 and TRBJ2-1; 8 nucleotides line up with TRBD2. V was clipped by 4 bases and J by 5 bases; unmatched bases: 5. The CDR3 covers 14 residues. Germline-derived CDR1 and CDR2 are SGHRS and YFSETQ. CDR3 protein: CASSRLARDNEQFF. CDR3 nucleotides: TGCGCCAGCAGCCGACTAGCGCGGGACAATGAGCAGTTCTTC.

V and J are TRBV2 and TRBJ2-3; 8 bases align to TRBD2. Germline CDR1 reads SNHLY; CDR2 reads FYNNEI. The CDR3 sequence is 16 residues long. V lost 4 bases and J lost 2; bases outside the gene matches: 8. The CDR3 spells CASSVLGGRNTDTQYF. The CDR3, as DNA: TGTGCCAGCAGTGTATTGGGCGGGAGGAACACAGATACGCAGTATTTT.

The chain joins TRBV30 to TRBJ1-1; 7 bases map to TRBD1. Germline CDR1 GTSNPN, CDR2 SVGIG (reference sequence). CDR3 length: 12 residues. The junction had 4 bases not matched to a gene; V was cut back by 1 base and J by 8 bases. The CDR3 nucleotides read TGTGCCTGGAGTGGGCTGACAGGGGAAGCTTTCTTT. The encoded protein is CAWSGLTGEAFF.

The chain recombines TRBV5-1 with TRBJ1-1; TRBD1 agrees at 9 bases. Germline values: CDR1 SGHRS, CDR2 YFSETQ. This CDR3 has 16 residues. V was pared by 0 bases and J by 4 bases, with 7 bases of the junction left unmatched. CDR3 bases: TGCGCCAGCAGCTTGGCGGTTTTGACAGGGGGCACTGAAGCTTTCTTT. It yields the protein CASSLAVLTGGTEAFF.

V and J are TRBV7-2 and TRBJ1-1, with 7 bases fitting TRBD1. V dropped 0 bases and J dropped 7; count of bases not matched to a gene: 8. CDR1 is SGHTA, CDR2 FQGNSA, per germline. CDR3 length: 15 amino acids. Here the CDR3 DNA reads TGTGCCAGCAGCTTAGCCGAAGGACAGGCCAGTGAAGCTTTCTTT. Amino acids: CASSLAEGQASEAFF. Using reference TRBV7-2 and TRBJ1-1 for the parts outside the CDR3, the full variable domain is GAGVSQSPSNKVTEKGKDVELRCDPISGHTALYWYRQSLGQGLEFLIYFQGNSAPDKSGLPSDRFSAERTGGSVSTLTIQRTQQEDSAVYLCASSLAEGQASEAFFGQGTRLTVV.

This clonotype was detected only a few times. V usage is TRBV5-1 and J usage is TRBJ2-1; 8 bases line up with TRBD1. Per the germline V gene, CDR1 is SGHRS and CDR2 is YFSETQ. The V and J ends lost 4 bases and 2 bases, in that order; junction bases with no gene match: 2. This CDR3 is built from 14 residues. CDR3: CASSQDRAYNEQFF. The DNA for the CDR3 is TGCGCCAGCAGCCAGGACAGGGCCTACAATGAGCAGTTCTTC.

The chain has TRBV6-5 and TRBJ2-7; D not certain. The V gene lost 0 bases and the J gene lost 2 bases, with 8 bases spanning the gap. Germline V lookup: CDR1 MNHEY, CDR2 SVGAGI. The CDR3 sequence is 14 residues long. For the CDR3, the DNA is TGTGCCAGCAGTTACTCAGGCAGCACCTACGAGCAGTACTTC. It translates to CASSYSGSTYEQYF.

This clonotype came up a few times. This sequence joins TRBV10-3 and TRBJ2-7, with D tentatively TRBD1 or TRBD2 (5 bases each). Germline CDR1 and CDR2: ENHRY and SYGVKD. The CDR3 extends over 12 amino acids. V lost 4 bases and J lost 2, with 6 bases in between. The CDR3 loop is CAISGGPYEQYF. The CDR3, as DNA: TGTGCCATCAGTGGGGGACCCTACGAGCAGTACTTC.

This clonotype has only a few counts. V gene TRBV29-1 combines with J gene TRBJ2-5; D is unclear. Germline assignment: CDR1 SQVTM and CDR2 ANQGSEA. The CDR3 loop spans 10 amino acids. V dropped 5 bases and J dropped 5 bases, with 6 bases sitting between them. The CDR3 DNA reads TGCAGCGTTAGTTTCGAGACCCAGTACTTC. It is translated as CSVSFETQYF.

The V and J genes are TRBV10-3 and TRBJ2-1; D gene uncertain. The CDR3 runs to 12 residues. Germline V gene data show CDR1 as ENHRY and CDR2 as SYGVKD. V was pared by 7 bases and J by 4 bases, with 8 bases between. The CDR3 nucleotides are TGTGCCATCACTAGTGGTTACAATGAGCAGTTCTTC. As protein: CAITSGYNEQFF.

This sequence joins TRBV20-1 and TRBJ2-5, with 8 bases identical to TRBD2. Germline assignment: CDR1 DFQATT and CDR2 SNEGSKA (reference sequence). The CDR3 has 14 residues. V lost 4 bases to trimming and J lost 5 bases; unmatched junction nucleotides: 9. CDR3 loop: CSATQREWWETQYF. CDR3 nucleotides: TGCAGTGCTACCCAGCGGGAGTGGTGGGAGACCCAGTACTTC.

The genes are TRBV5-6 and TRBJ2-3; 11 bases are a match to TRBD2. Germline CDR1 is SGHDT and CDR2 is YYEEEE. CDR3 length: 16 residues. J gave up 2 bases and V 4 bases, and 6 bases lay outside the gene matches. As DNA, the CDR3 is TGTGCCAGCAGCGCCGGACTAGCGGGTTACACAGATACGCAGTATTTT. Encoded protein: CASSAGLAGYTDTQYF.